This TCR beta chain is from a study of pediatric ulcerative colitis. Study results and limitations: Compared with controls, ulcerative colitis showed greater blood-rectum clone sharing. This repertoire reflects total lymphocytes rather than subpopulations like regulatory T cells.

Germline assignment: CDR1 SGHNT and CDR2 YYREEE (reference sequence). The CDR3 is 13 residues long. V shed 2 bases and J shed 8 bases, with 14 bases lying between them. This clone was counted only a few times. The antigen remains unidentified. This was a survey-level run. The table came from immunoSEQ multiplex PCR; TCRdb's copy has only in-frame clones and leaves some out. The table records 59,000 or so clones, 70% to 80% of them present only once. V is TRBV5-4 and J is TRBJ2-7; perhaps D is TRBD1 or TRBD2 (5 bases each). The clonotype was recovered from a boy between 10 and 17 years old with moderate ulcerative colitis. The source material was blood. This CDR3 reads CASSFPGEGKQYF. The CDR3 nucleotides are TGTGCCAGCAGCTTTCCAGGAGAGGGGAAGCAGTACTTC.